This passage covers 8 T cell receptor beta chains from one sample sequenced in a study of cytomegalovirus exposure and HLA in healthy donors. The PCR made use of 60 Vbeta and 13 Jbeta primers. Assay: immunoSEQ multiplex PCR; the TCRdb copy retains only in-frame clones and omits some. The sample has under 200,000 clones, 77% seen once. Material for sequencing was PBMCs. These receptor sequences come from a man between 25 and 39 years old in good health and CMV-seropositive.

The chain combines TRBV27 with TRBJ1-5; D is undetermined. CDR3 length: 14 residues. Germline V gives CDR1 MNHEY, CDR2 SMNVEV (reference sequence). V lost 6 bases, J lost 0 bases, and 9 bases lay in between. DNA for the CDR3: TGTGCCAGCAGGCAGATTTATAGCAATCAGCCCCAGCATTTT. Translation: CASRQIYSNQPQHF.

The sample holds one count of this clone. This chain joins TRBV7-8 and TRBJ1-5; D may be TRBD1 (6 bases). This CDR3 spans 14 amino acids. Deletions cut 4 bases from V and 5 bases from J, with 12 bases between. In germline, CDR1 is SGHVS, CDR2 FQNEAQ. CDR3 in amino acids: CASSSGETDQPQHF. Written as DNA, the CDR3 is TGTGCCAGCAGCTCAGGGGAAACGGATCAGCCCCAGCATTTT.

In its sample, this clone was seen a few times. This chain connects TRBV20-1 to TRBJ1-2, with 7 bases that match TRBD1. Trimming took 6 bases from V and 8 from J; bases not matched to a gene: 6. CDR1 is DFQATT, CDR2 SNEGSKA, per germline (reference sequence). This CDR3 has 11 residues. The CDR3 is CSAPTGYGYTF. The DNA for the CDR3 is TGCAGTGCACCGACAGGGTACGGCTACACCTTC.

The chain recombines TRBV4-1 with TRBJ2-3; D perhaps matches TRBD1 (5 bases). Germline values: CDR1 MGHRA, CDR2 YSYEKL. Trimming shortened V by 0 bases and J by 2 bases, and 12 bases separated the two germline ends. CDR3 length equals 16 residues. This chain's CDR3 is CASSQDQGGLTDTQYF. DNA for the CDR3: TGCGCCAGCAGCCAAGATCAGGGCGGCCTCACAGATACGCAGTATTTT.

The chain has TRBV6-1 and TRBJ2-1; 10 bases align to TRBD2. V dropped 3 bases and J dropped 12; count of bases not matched to a gene: 5. CDR3 length: 13 residues. Germline lookup yields CDR1 MNHNS and CDR2 SASEGT. DNA of the CDR3: TGTGCCAGCAGTGAGGGACTAGCGCTGATGCAGTTCTTC. This codes for CASSEGLALMQFF.

The V call is TRBV25-1, the J call TRBJ2-1; 9 nucleotides line up with TRBD2. The CDR3 sequence is 17 residues long. Germline CDR1 reads MGHDK; CDR2 reads SYGVNS. Germline trimming cut 4 bases from V and 8 bases from J; bases unmatched to any gene: 15. The CDR3, as DNA: TGTGCCAGCAGTGGAGACGGTTATGGCGGGGGGGCCGATGAGCAGTTCTTC. Protein product: CASSGDGYGGGADEQFF.

The chain combines TRBV9 with TRBJ1-6; 7 bases match TRBD1. Trimming at V came to 6 bases and at J to 10 bases, leaving 10 bases not matched to a gene. Germline CDR1 and CDR2: SGDLS and YYNGEE. This CDR3 is built from 14 residues. CDR3 sequence reads: CASNKQGFGSPLHF. The DNA for the CDR3 is TGTGCCAGCAACAAACAGGGGTTTGGCTCACCCCTCCACTTT. Full variable domain (outside the CDR3, taken from reference TRBV9 and TRBJ1-6): DSGVTQTPKHLITATGQRVTLRCSPRSGDLSVYWYQQSLDQGLQFLIQYYNGEERAKGNILERFSAQQFPDLHSELNLSSLELGDSALYFCASNKQGFGSPLHFGNGTRLTVT.

Here the CDR3 reads CASAGGQGIETQYF. CDR3 nucleotides: TGTGCCAGTGCGGGGGGACAGGGCATAGAGACCCAGTACTTC. The chain links TRBV28 to TRBJ2-5; possible D gene TRBD1, 9 bases. Germline-derived CDR1 and CDR2 are MDHEN and SYDVKM. This CDR3 has 14 residues. The ends were cut back, 9 bases at V and 4 bases at J, with 18 bases in the middle. The variable domain in full, completed from reference TRBV28 and TRBJ2-5, reads DVKVTQSSRYLVKRTGEKVFLECVQDMDHENMFWYRQDPGLGLRLIYFSYDVKMKEKGDIPEGYSVSREKKERFSLILESASTNQTSMYLCASAGGQGIETQYFGPGTRLLVL.